This passage covers 13 T cell receptor beta chains from one sample sequenced in a study of monozygotic twins with inflammatory bowel disease. TCRdb reprocessed the 5' RACE reads; each CDR3 protein has one entry and no DNA is given. Its table lists roughly 120,000 distinct CDR3 sequences. The sample comprised blood. These receptors were taken from a human donor with ulcerative colitis or Crohn's disease, or a healthy co-twin of an affected twin (not recorded which).

This rearrangement joins TRBV5-4 to TRBJ1-1; TCRdb names TRBD1, which stays unverified in the absence of DNA. Looked up from germline, CDR1 is SGHNT and CDR2 is YYREEE (reference sequence). There are 15 residues in the CDR3. The chain's CDR3 is CASSFAKTGRTEAFF. Full variable domain (outside the CDR3, taken from reference TRBV5-4 and TRBJ1-1): ETGVTQSPTHLIKTRGQQVTLRCSSQSGHNTVSWYQQALGQGPQFIFQYYREEENGRGNFPPRFSGLQFPNYSSELNVNALELDDSALYLCASSFAKTGRTEAFFGQGTRLTVV.

The V gene is TRBV20-1, the J gene TRBJ2-3; TCRdb reports TRBD2, a call that lacks DNA to check it against. Germline loops: CDR1 DFQATT, CDR2 SNEGSKA (reference sequence). The CDR3 loop spans 14 amino acids. The CDR3 protein is CSASPGGDGDTQYF.

The V call is TRBV12-3 or TRBV12-4, the J call TRBJ1-1; TCRdb's D gene call, TRBD1, goes unchecked for lack of DNA. There are 19 residues in the CDR3. The CDR3 region is CASSFNPFSRGGRNTEAFF.

This rearrangement joins TRBV20-1 to TRBJ2-4. This CDR3 comprises 16 residues. The germline gives CDR1 DFQATT, CDR2 SNEGSKA (reference sequence). The CDR3 region is CSASISWRLAKNIQYF.

The chain joins TRBV5-1 to TRBJ2-5; TCRdb designates TRBD1, a call that cannot be tested without DNA. The CDR3 runs to 16 residues. CDR1 SGHRS and CDR2 YFSETQ come from the germline V gene. The CDR3 is CASSLNLQGAQETQYF.

This chain joins TRBV7-9 and TRBJ1-1; TCRdb returns TRBD1, unconfirmable since there is no DNA. Looked up from germline, CDR1 is SEHNR and CDR2 is FQNEAQ (reference sequence). The CDR3 length is 15 residues. This CDR3 reads CASSSKGALNTEAFF. Filled out from reference TRBV7-9 and TRBJ1-1, the complete variable domain reads DTGVSQNPRHKITKRGQNVTFRCDPISEHNRLYWYRQTLGQGPEFLTYFQNEAQLEKSRLLSDRFSAERPKGSFSTLEIQRTEQGDSAMYLCASSSKGALNTEAFFGQGTRLTVV.

The chain is built from TRBV12-3 or TRBV12-4 and TRBJ2-1; the D call from TCRdb, TRBD1, cannot be confirmed without DNA. CDR3 length equals 15 residues. The CDR3 reads CASSLRGQGYNEQFF.

The V gene is TRBV6-4, the J gene TRBJ1-1; TCRdb returns TRBD1, unconfirmable since there is no DNA. The CDR3 sequence is 18 residues long. From germline, CDR1 is MRHNA and CDR2 SNTAGT. This chain's CDR3 is CASSDLSGQGSYETEAFF.

The genes are TRBV29-1 and TRBJ2-3. The germline V gene has CDR1 SQVTM and CDR2 ANQGSEA. This CDR3 has 13 residues. The CDR3 protein is CSAAGLGTDTQYF.

The J gene is TRBJ2-3, the V gene TRBV7-9. The CDR3 length is 14 residues. Germline CDR1 is SEHNR and CDR2 is FQNEAQ (reference sequence). CDR3 sequence reads: CASSPPTSTDTQYF.

V and J are TRBV11-2 and TRBJ2-1; no DNA is available, so the TRBD1 call from TCRdb remains unchecked. This CDR3 has 12 residues. Germline CDR1 reads SGHAT; CDR2 reads FQNNGV. CDR3 sequence: CASSLSQGAQFF.

This chain connects TRBV5-1 to TRBJ1-2; the D call from TCRdb, TRBD1, cannot be confirmed without DNA. This CDR3 has 14 residues. CDR1 is SGHRS and CDR2 is YFSETQ in the germline V gene. CDR3: CASSLRTGLEGYTF.

The rearrangement links TRBV15 to TRBJ2-2. CDR3 size: 13 residues. Germline CDR1 LNHNV, CDR2 YYDKDF (reference sequence). CDR3 protein: CATSDGFAGELFF.